One T cell receptor beta chain is described in this entry. Germline V gene data show CDR1 as LGHNA and CDR2 as YSLEER. The V and J ends lost 0 bases and 4 bases respectively, with 6 bases between them. The CDR3 loop spans 13 amino acids. This sample is part of a study of cytomegalovirus exposure and HLA in healthy donors. On the study more broadly: Earlier findings included some 120 million unique TCR beta sequences obtained from about 180 million T cells.

Both 60 Vbeta primers and 13 Jbeta primers went into the PCR. Some clones are missing from TCRdb's copy, which holds only in-frame ones; the method was immunoSEQ multiplex PCR. This table holds approximately 150,000 clones, less than 80% found once. The V and J genes are TRBV4-3 and TRBJ1-2; TRBD1 is a possible D gene (6 bases). This clonotype originated in a man aged 40-55 years in good health and CMV-seronegative. Sequences were obtained from PBMCs. This CDR3 reads CASSQDRGYGYTF. The DNA of the CDR3 is TGCGCCAGCAGCCAAGACAGGGGCTATGGCTACACCTTC.